The 11 T cell receptor beta chains reported below all come from one sample, sequenced in a study of CD8 T cells in Susac syndrome. RNA was extracted with the RNeasy kit, and a quantity of about 0.5 to 1 ug was reverse transcribed using random hexamers. TCRdb independently ran MiXCR on the immunoSEQ multiplex PCR reads; one entry per CDR3 protein. The repertoire includes over 120,000 distinct CDR3 sequences, approximately 94% of them detected once, and more than 0.065% sits in the top ten. Sequencing was carried out using CD4+ T cells from PBMCs. These receptors all stem from a human donor in good health.

The chain couples TRBV7-9 to TRBJ1-1, with a possible D match to TRBD1 (5 bases). Germline assignment: CDR1 SEHNR and CDR2 FQNEAQ (reference sequence). Trimming cost V 5 bases and J 2 bases, with 9 bases left between them. The CDR3 has 13 residues. DNA for the CDR3: TGTGCCAGCAGCCGACAGATCAACACTGAAGCTTTCTTT. Protein product: CASSRQINTEAFF.

This chain links TRBV7-8 with TRBJ1-5, with D maybe TRBD1 (5 bases). Per the germline V gene, CDR1 is SGHVS and CDR2 is FQNEAQ. With 3 bases removed from V and 6 bases from J, the gap between germline ends came to 18 bases. CDR3 size: 16 residues. The CDR3 reads CASSFGLQVNIQPQHF. CDR3 nucleotides: TGTGCCAGCAGCTTTGGTTTACAGGTTAATATTCAGCCCCAGCATTTT. Complete variable domain (other parts from reference TRBV7-8 and TRBJ1-5): GAGVSQSPRYKVAKRGQDVALRCDPISGHVSLFWYQQALGQGPEFLTYFQNEAQLDKSGLPSDRFFAERPEGSVSTLKIQRTQQEDSAVYLCASSFGLQVNIQPQHFGDGTRLSIL.

CDR3: CAINRQGVVVAGRPSTDTQYF. CDR3 in DNA: TGTGCCATCAACCGACAGGGGGTCGTGGTAGCGGGTAGACCTAGCACAGATACGCAGTATTTT. The chain links TRBV10-3 to TRBJ2-3; 9 positions agree with TRBD1. Looked up from germline, CDR1 is ENHRY and CDR2 is SYGVKD. CDR3 length equals 21 residues. The J segment lost 0 bases and the V segment lost 7 bases, leaving 23 bases of the junction unmatched.

The V call is TRBV18, the J call TRBJ2-1; D is possibly TRBD1 or TRBD2 (5 bases each). V was shortened by 3 bases and J by 3 bases, with 12 bases between the two germline ends. The CDR3 has 15 residues. Germline V CDR1 and CDR2: KGHSH, LQKENI. CDR3: CASSPGTLNYNEQFF. CDR3 bases: TGTGCCAGCTCACCTGGGACCTTGAACTACAATGAGCAGTTCTTC.

V is TRBV5-4 and J is TRBJ2-3; TRBD2 aligns across 9 bases. The CDR3 covers 15 residues. Germline CDR1 reads SGHNT; CDR2 reads YYREEE (reference sequence). The V gene end was trimmed by 5 bases and the J gene end by 5 bases; junction bases not matched to a gene: 9. The CDR3: CASRSGTSNRDTQYF. CDR3 bases: TGTGCCAGCAGATCCGGGACTAGCAATCGAGATACGCAGTATTTT. Full variable domain (missing parts from reference TRBV5-4 and TRBJ2-3): ETGVTQSPTHLIKTRGQQVTLRCSSQSGHNTVSWYQQALGQGPQFIFQYYREEENGRGNFPPRFSGLQFPNYSSELNVNALELDDSALYLCASRSGTSNRDTQYFGPGTRLTVL.

This clonotype is a singleton in its sample. The chain is built from TRBV7-2 and TRBJ2-7; TRBD2 agrees at 8 bases. The CDR3 has 18 amino acids. Germline V gene lookup returns CDR1 SGHTA and CDR2 FQGNSA. Trimming cost V 0 bases and J 0 bases; bases outside gene matches: 10. Here the CDR3 reads CASSLAPALGTSSYEQYF. The CDR3 region has the DNA TGTGCCAGCAGCTTAGCCCCCGCCCTGGGGACTAGCTCCTACGAGCAGTACTTC.

The chain recombines TRBV18 with TRBJ1-2; no firm D call. V lost 4 bases and J lost 8, with 20 bases in between. The CDR3 length is 15 residues. Germline loops: CDR1 KGHSH, CDR2 LQKENI. CDR3 region: CASSLGTLGSRGYTF. CDR3 DNA: TGTGCCAGCTCACTGGGAACTTTGGGCTCAAGAGGCTACACCTTC.

This rearrangement joins TRBV29-1 to TRBJ2-5, with D possibly being TRBD2 (6 bases). Germline assignment: CDR1 SQVTM and CDR2 ANQGSEA. The CDR3 covers 11 residues. Trimming pared 4 bases from V and 4 bases from J, leaving 7 bases between. This chain's CDR3 is CSVVRGETQYF. CDR3 nucleotide sequence: TGCAGCGTTGTGCGGGGAGAGACCCAGTACTTC.

This chain connects TRBV5-1 to TRBJ2-5, with 13 bases fitting TRBD2. Unmatched junction bases numbered 8, after V lost 4 bases and J lost 5 bases. The CDR3 spans 16 residues. Germline V CDR1 and CDR2: SGHRS, YFSETQ. CDR3 residues: CASSRTSGRASETQYF. The CDR3 DNA is TGCGCCAGCAGCAGAACTAGCGGGAGGGCCTCGGAGACCCAGTACTTC.

V and J are TRBV27 and TRBJ2-2, with a tentative D call TRBD2 (6 bases). Trimming took off 7 bases at V and 1 base at J, with 10 bases between the two ends. CDR3 length equals 14 residues. CDR1 is MNHEY and CDR2 is SMNVEV in the germline V gene (reference sequence). The CDR3 reads CASMRGRNTGELFF. In DNA, the CDR3 is TGTGCCAGCATGCGGGGAAGGAACACCGGGGAGCTGTTTTTT.

The chain has TRBV6-2 or TRBV6-3 and TRBJ1-3; 8 bases match TRBD1. V lost 1 base and J lost 4; bases outside the gene matches: 9. This CDR3 has 17 amino acids. The germline CDR1 and CDR2 sequences are MNHEY and SVGEGT. CDR3 DNA: TGTGCCAGCAGTTACTGGACCACGGGACAGGCAGGAAACACCATATATTTT. Its translation: CASSYWTTGQAGNTIYF.